These T cell receptor beta chains were read from a single sample in a study of graft-versus-host responses after intestinal transplantation. These receptors have no known antigen. Assay: immunoSEQ multiplex PCR; the TCRdb copy retains only in-frame clones and omits some. The table shows around 100,000 clones, with roughly 87% occurring only once. The specimen was unstimulated CD4+ T cells sorted from spleen or lymph node cells, collected before intestinal transplant. The source of these receptors is a human donor who received an intestinal transplant. Each CDR3 is given with its conserved first and last residue. Each record gives: clone size, CDR3 length, J gene, V gene, D gene, CDR3 DNA, CDR3 protein. D genes are given only for firm matches. Size is stated for part of the rows, as once, few or many counts, or as a class when the clone is expanded.

.,11,TRBJ1-6,TRBV14,.,TGTGCCAGCAGCCAAGGAATATCCCTCCACTTT,CASSQGISLHF
.,15,TRBJ2-7,TRBV7-3,.,TGTGCCAGCAGCTTGGGATCGGGGGCTACCTACGAGCAGTACTTC,CASSLGSGATYEQYF
.,18,TRBJ1-1,TRBV7-3,.,TGTGCCAGCAGCTTAAAGGGTCCTATCACCAATTTTAACACTGAAGCTTTCTTT,CASSLKGPITNFNTEAFF
.,16,TRBJ2-1,TRBV5-1,.,TGCGCCAGCAGCTTGCCCCGGACAATTTCCTACAATGAGCAGTTCTTC,CASSLPRTISYNEQFF
once,18,TRBJ2-7,TRBV11-2,TRBD1,TGTGCCAGCACCCACCTATGGGGGGGGACAGGGGCCTCCCACGAGCAGTACTTC,CASTHLWGGTGASHEQYF
.,16,TRBJ1-2,TRBV6-5,.,TGTGCCAGCAGTTACTCGACATGGGGAGGGGAGAAAGGCTACACCTTC,CASSYSTWGGEKGYTF
.,15,TRBJ2-4,TRBV5-5,.,TGTGCCAGCAGCTTTAGTGGTCCACCGGGGAGCATTCAGTACTTC,CASSFSGPPGSIQYF
.,14,TRBJ1-1,TRBV5-6,.,TGTGCCAGCACGTTCAAGGCGCTGAACACTGAAGCTTTCTTT,CASTFKALNTEAFF
once,14,TRBJ2-5,TRBV6-1,.,TGTGCCAGCACTCCTAGCCGGTACCAAGAGACCCAGTACTTC,CASTPSRYQETQYF
.,13,TRBJ1-5,TRBV6-1,.,TGTGCCAGCAGTGCCCAGGGCAATCAGCCCCAGCATTTT,CASSAQGNQPQHF
once,14,TRBJ2-2,TRBV4-1,.,TGCGCCAGCGTGGCCGGGCCCAACACCGGGGAGCTGTTTTTT,CASVAGPNTGELFF
.,13,TRBJ2-5,TRBV27,.,TGTGCCAGCAGTTTACGGGGCCGAGAGACCCAGTACTTC,CASSLRGRETQYF
.,14,TRBJ2-5,TRBV7-2,.,TGTGCCAGCTCCCTCCACTTCGGGCGGGAGACCCAGTACTTC,CASSLHFGRETQYF